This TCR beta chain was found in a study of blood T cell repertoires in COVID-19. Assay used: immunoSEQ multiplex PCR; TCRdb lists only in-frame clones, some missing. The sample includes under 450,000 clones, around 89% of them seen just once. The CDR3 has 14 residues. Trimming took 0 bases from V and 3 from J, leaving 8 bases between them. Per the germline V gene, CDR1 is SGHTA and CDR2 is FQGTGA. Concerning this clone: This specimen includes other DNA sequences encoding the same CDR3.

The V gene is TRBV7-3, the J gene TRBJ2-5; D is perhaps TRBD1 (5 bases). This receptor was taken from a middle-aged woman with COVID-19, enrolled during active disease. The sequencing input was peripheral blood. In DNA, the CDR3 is TGTGCCAGCAGCTTAACAGGGGTAAAAGAGACCCAGTACTTC. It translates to CASSLTGVKETQYF.